This is a list of T cell receptor beta chains from one sample in a study of blood T cell repertoires in COVID-19. The table came from immunoSEQ multiplex PCR; TCRdb's copy has only in-frame clones and leaves some out. This table holds about 140,000 clones, around 89% found once. Sequenced material: peripheral blood. The receptors originated from an elderly woman with acute or convalescent COVID-19. The CDR3 runs from the conserved cysteine through the conserved F or W. Each record gives: V gene, J gene, D gene, clone size, CDR3 DNA, CDR3 protein. A D gene is named only where the DNA matches it firmly. Clone size is shown for a subset of rows, as once, few, many or a class of expanded clone.

>TRBV7-2|TRBJ1-4|TRBD1|NA
TGTGCCAGCAGCTTAGCTGACAGGGCGCACGCAACTAATGAAAAACTGTTTTTT
CASSLADRAHATNEKLFF
>TRBV11-3|TRBJ2-3|NA|NA
TGTGCCAGCAGCTTAGACGGACAGAGCACAGATACGCAGTATTTT
CASSLDGQSTDTQYF
>TRBV7-2|TRBJ2-1|NA|NA
TGTGCCAGCAGCTTAACAGGTAACAATGAGCAGTTCTTC
CASSLTGNNEQFF
>TRBV5-1|TRBJ1-4|TRBD1|NA
TGCGCCAGCAGCACACTCGGACAGGCCTCAACTAATGAAAAACTGTTTTTT
CASSTLGQASTNEKLFF
>TRBV4-2|TRBJ1-4|NA|NA
TGTGCCAGCAGCCAAGAAGGGGCAGTAGATAATGAAAAACTGTTTTTT
CASSQEGAVDNEKLFF
>TRBV4-2|TRBJ2-5|TRBD2|NA
TGTGCCAGCAGCCAAGAGGGGGGGGAGACCCAGTACTTC
CASSQEGGETQYF
>TRBV9|TRBJ1-6|NA|NA
TGTGCCAGCAGCCCCGCTCTAGCGGATTCACCCCTCCACTTT
CASSPALADSPLHF
>TRBV10-3|TRBJ1-2|NA|few
TGTGCCATCAGTGAGACAGTATCGAACTATGGCTACACCTTC
CAISETVSNYGYTF
>TRBV7-8|TRBJ1-2|TRBD1|NA
TGTGCCAGCAGCGAGACAGGGTTCCATGGCTACACCTTC
CASSETGFHGYTF
>TRBV2|TRBJ1-2|TRBD1|NA
TGTGCCAGCAGTGACGACAGGGAGAATGGCTACACCTTC
CASSDDRENGYTF
>TRBV11-2|TRBJ1-2|TRBD1|NA
TGTGCCAGCAGCAACCGGGACAGGGGTCCGGGTCGGTATGGCTACACCTTC
CASSNRDRGPGRYGYTF
>TRBV7-9|TRBJ1-2|NA|NA
TGTGCCAGCAGCCCGGACACTGAGGCGGCTGGCTACACCTTC
CASSPDTEAAGYTF
>TRBV5-1|TRBJ2-5|TRBD2|NA
TGCGCCAGCAGCCCGGGACTAGCTGGGAGAGAGACCCAGTACTTC
CASSPGLAGRETQYF
>TRBV7-2|TRBJ2-5|NA|once
TGTGCCAGCAGCCCGGGTGGAGTAGAGACCCAGTACTTC
CASSPGGVETQYF
>TRBV5-1|TRBJ2-5|TRBD1|NA
TGCGCCAGCAGCCCCGACAGGGTCCCACGAGAGACCCAGTACTTC
CASSPDRVPRETQYF
>TRBV7-2|TRBJ2-7|TRBD1|NA
TGTGCCAGCAGCTTCGGGACAGGGGTATACGAGCAGTACTTC
CASSFGTGVYEQYF
>TRBV5-6|TRBJ1-4|NA|NA
TGTGCCAGCAGCTTGGACGGGGCGGGGGAAAAACTGTTTTTT
CASSLDGAGEKLFF
>TRBV7-3|TRBJ2-5|TRBD2|NA
TGTGCCAGCAGCTTACTAGCGGGGCCCCAAGAGACCCAGTACTTC
CASSLLAGPQETQYF
>TRBV13|TRBJ2-7|NA|NA
TGTGCCAGCAGCCCCCGGTGGCAGGGGGGTGGCGAGCAGTACTTC
CASSPRWQGGGEQYF
>TRBV21-1|TRBJ1-1|NA|NA
TGTGCCAGCTCACGCGGGGGAGCTTTCTTT
CASSRGGAFF
>TRBV10-3|TRBJ1-2|NA|NA
TGTGCCATCAGTGATACAGGGACCCATGGCTACACCTTC
CAISDTGTHGYTF
>TRBV30|TRBJ1-3|TRBD1|NA
TGTGCCTGTCGGGACAGGGGCTCTGGAAACACCATATATTTT
CACRDRGSGNTIYF
>TRBV5-1|TRBJ1-1|TRBD1|once
TGCGCCAGCAGCTTGGTCTTCAGGGGGGATACTGAAGCTTTCTTT
CASSLVFRGDTEAFF
>TRBV9|TRBJ2-5|TRBD1|NA
TGTGCCAGCAGCGTAGGGGGGGCAGGGGGCCACCAAGAGACCCAGTACTTC
CASSVGGAGGHQETQYF
>TRBV3-1/TRBV3-2|TRBJ1-2|TRBD1|NA
TGTGCCAGCAGCCGAGCCTCGCCCAGGACAGGAACCTATGGCTACACCTTC
CASSRASPRTGTYGYTF
>TRBV9|TRBJ2-1|TRBD1|NA
TGTGCCAGCAGCGTAGTAGGGGACAGCTCCTACAATGAGCAGTTCTTC
CASSVVGDSSYNEQFF
>TRBV18|TRBJ2-3|NA|NA
TGTGCCAGCTCACCTGCAACTTCCACAGATACGCAGTATTTT
CASSPATSTDTQYF
>TRBV18|TRBJ1-2|TRBD1|few
TGTGCCAGCTCACCCTTGACAGGGGAAGGTGGCTACACCTTC
CASSPLTGEGGYTF
>TRBV6-2/TRBV6-3|TRBJ2-1|TRBD2|NA
TGTGCCAGCAGTCAGCGACTAGCGATATCCTACAATGAGCAGTTCTTC
CASSQRLAISYNEQFF
>TRBV23-1|TRBJ2-1|TRBD2|NA
TGCGCCAGCAGTCAATCGAGGCTAGCGGGGGACAATGAGCAGTTCTTC
CASSQSRLAGDNEQFF
>TRBV6-5|TRBJ2-7|TRBD2|NA
TGTGCCAGCAGTTACTCGAGGATAGCGGGGTTCTACGAGCAGTACTTC
CASSYSRIAGFYEQYF
>TRBV30|TRBJ1-2|NA|few
TGTGCCTGGAGTGTAATCCCCCTCACTGACAGCGGCTACACCTTC
CAWSVIPLTDSGYTF
>TRBV10-3|TRBJ1-1|TRBD1|NA
TGTGCCATCAGGCCCGGTCAGGGGGTAGGGGACACTGAAGCTTTCTTT
CAIRPGQGVGDTEAFF
>TRBV18|TRBJ1-1|TRBD1|NA
TGTGCCAGCTCAGCGGGACAGGGAAGGACTGAAGCTTTCTTT
CASSAGQGRTEAFF
>TRBV5-1|TRBJ1-1|NA|NA
TGCGCCAGCAGCATGAGGGGGACCACGAACACTGAAGCTTTCTTT
CASSMRGTTNTEAFF
>TRBV2|TRBJ1-5|NA|NA
TGTGCCAGCCGAATAGAAACTGGTGGCAATCAGCCCCAGCATTTT
CASRIETGGNQPQHF
>TRBV4-2|TRBJ2-7|TRBD1|NA
TGTGCCAGCAGCCAACCTGGGACAGGGGGCGTCTACGAGCAGTACTTC
CASSQPGTGGVYEQYF
>TRBV19|TRBJ1-2|NA|NA
TGTGCCAGTAGTATACGAGCGGTAGCAAATGGCTACACCTTC
CASSIRAVANGYTF
>TRBV12-5|TRBJ2-1|TRBD2|NA
TGTGCTAGTGGTCCCGGACTAGCGGGGGTAAATGAGCAGTTCTTC
CASGPGLAGVNEQFF
>TRBV20-1|TRBJ1-4|NA|once
NA
CSARWGVGSFF
>TRBV19|TRBJ1-1|TRBD1|NA
TGTGCCAGTATGGGACAGGGGGTTCGCACTGAAGCTTTCTTT
CASMGQGVRTEAFF
>TRBV4-1|TRBJ1-1|NA|once
TGCGCCAGCAGCCAAGATTCCAGTGGGAACACTGAAGCTTTCTTT
CASSQDSSGNTEAFF
>TRBV2|TRBJ1-1|NA|NA
TGTGCCAGCGTACGGGAAGGAGGGACTGAAGCTTTCTTT
CASVREGGTEAFF
>TRBV16|TRBJ1-2|TRBD1|NA
TGTGCCAGCAGCCAATCGTCACAGGGGGCCGACTATGGCTACACCTTC
CASSQSSQGADYGYTF
>TRBV6-6|TRBJ1-1|TRBD1|NA
TGTGCCAGCAGTGGGATGGACAGGGCAAACACTGAAGCTTTCTTT
CASSGMDRANTEAFF
>TRBV5-6|TRBJ2-5|NA|NA
TGTGCCAGCAGCTTACCGGGACTGGAGGCCCAAGAGACCCAGTACTTC
CASSLPGLEAQETQYF
>TRBV4-2|TRBJ2-1|TRBD1|NA
TGTGCCAGCAGCCCCTCCCACAGGGGAAGCTCCTACAATGAGCAGTTCTTC
CASSPSHRGSSYNEQFF
>TRBV7-3|TRBJ2-1|TRBD2|NA
TGTGCCAGCAGTAGGCTAGCGGGACCGCAGTTCTTC
CASSRLAGPQFF
>TRBV2|TRBJ1-5|NA|NA
TGTGCCAGCAGCGAGGACAATCAGCCCCAGCATTTT
CASSEDNQPQHF
>TRBV6-5|TRBJ2-7|NA|NA
TGTGCCAGCTGGAGAACCGGTACGATCGAGCAGTACTTC
CASWRTGTIEQYF
>TRBV24-1|TRBJ1-6|TRBD1|once
TGTGCCACCAGCGTTCCGGGACAGGGGCCCCGAAATTCACCCCTCCACTTT
CATSVPGQGPRNSPLHF
>TRBV7-8|TRBJ2-2|NA|NA
TGTGCCAGCAGCTTATTGGCATCAGGGGAGCTGTTTTTT
CASSLLASGELFF
>TRBV27|TRBJ1-4|NA|NA
TGTGCCAGCAGTTTTGGCAGGGTCTCAAATGAAAAACTGTTTTTT
CASSFGRVSNEKLFF
>TRBV7-2|TRBJ1-6|NA|once
TGTGCCAGCAGCTTGGCTAATTCACCCCTCCACTTT
CASSLANSPLHF